The 32 T cell receptor beta chains reported below all come from one sample, sequenced in a study of blood T cell repertoires in COVID-19. Profiled with immunoSEQ multiplex PCR; TCRdb holds only in-frame clones, not every one. The table shows roughly 70,000 clones, with 70% to 75% occurring only once. The sample taken for sequencing was peripheral blood. Receptors originate from a man in his 70s with acute or convalescent COVID-19.

The chain joins TRBV5-1 to TRBJ2-5; possibly TRBD1 for D (5 bases). The length of the CDR3 is 15 residues. The germline CDR1 and CDR2 sequences are SGHRS and YFSETQ. The ends were cut back, 2 bases at V and 2 bases at J, with 13 bases in the middle. The CDR3 DNA is TGCGCCAGCAGCTTAGAGGACATTATTCAAGAGACCCAGTACTTC. Translating it yields CASSLEDIIQETQYF.

This clone was seen once. As DNA, the CDR3 is TGTGCCAGCAGCTTTCGGAATGAGCAGTTCTTC. Translated: CASSFRNEQFF. The rearrangement links TRBV3-1 (or the pseudogene TRBV3-2) to TRBJ2-1; D gene ambiguous. The CDR3 is 11 amino acids. Between the trimmed V and J ends, which lost 5 bases and 7 bases, there was a span of 6 bases. Germline loops: CDR1 LGHDT, CDR2 YNNKEL (reference sequence).

V gene TRBV5-8 combines with J gene TRBJ2-3; 8 nucleotides match TRBD2. Trimming removed 0 bases from V and 11 bases from J; junction bases left unmatched: 2. CDR1 SGHTS and CDR2 YDEGEE come from the germline V gene. The CDR3 contains 12 residues. The DNA of the CDR3 is TGTGCCAGCAGCTTGGGGCTAGCGGGGCAGTATTTT. It is translated as CASSLGLAGQYF.

With regard to this clone: Other DNA sequences of this sample code for an identical CDR3. V and J are TRBV24-1 and TRBJ1-2; D possibly corresponds to TRBD1 (6 bases). This CDR3 is 15 amino acids long. Trimming took 4 bases from V and 4 from J, leaving 15 bases between them. Germline assignment: CDR1 KGHDR and CDR2 SFDVKD. The DNA of the CDR3 is TGTGCCACCAGTGACCTGGGACAAGGCGGCTATGGCTACACCTTC. This encodes CATSDLGQGGYGYTF.

The chain recombines TRBV18 with TRBJ1-2, with D tentatively TRBD1 (6 bases). Looked up from germline, CDR1 is KGHSH and CDR2 is LQKENI. CDR3 length equals 15 residues. The V gene lost 0 bases and the J gene lost 2 bases, with 10 bases spanning the gap. The CDR3 nucleotides are TGTGCCAGCTCACCACCGGTGAGGGGGAACTATGGCTACACCTTC. It encodes CASSPPVRGNYGYTF.

The V and J genes are TRBV19 and TRBJ1-6, with 7 bases fitting TRBD1. The V and J ends lost 6 bases and 5 bases, in that order; junction bases with no gene match: 7. The CDR3 has 15 amino acids. Germline V gives CDR1 LNHDA, CDR2 SQIVND (reference sequence). The CDR3 region has the DNA TGTGCCAGTAGCCCTCGGGACAGTCATAATTCACCCCTCCACTTT. It encodes CASSPRDSHNSPLHF. Using reference TRBV19 and TRBJ1-6 for the parts outside the CDR3, the full variable domain is DGGITQSPKYLFRKEGQNVTLSCEQNLNHDAMYWYRQDPGQGLRLIYYSQIVNDFQKGDIAEGYSVSREKKESFPLTVTSAQKNPTAFYLCASSPRDSHNSPLHFGNGTRLTVT.

This chain uses TRBV12-5 with TRBJ2-7; 7 nucleotides agree with TRBD2. The CDR3 sequence is 16 residues long. The V gene's germline CDR1 is LGHNT and CDR2 FRNRAP. The V gene end was trimmed by 5 bases and the J gene end by 2 bases; junction bases not matched to a gene: 12. As DNA, the CDR3 is TGTGCTAGTGGTCTCCCCTTCCCGGGAGGACCCTACGAGCAGTACTTC. This sequence encodes CASGLPFPGGPYEQYF.

The genes are TRBV18 and TRBJ1-2, with 7 positions matching TRBD1. Per the germline V gene, CDR1 is KGHSH and CDR2 is LQKENI. The CDR3 is made up of 12 amino acids. The trim removed 4 bases at V and 4 bases at J, leaving 0 bases unmatched. The CDR3 DNA is TGTGCCAGCTCACGGGACAGCTATGGCTACACCTTC. Its translation is CASSRDSYGYTF. Full variable domain (remainder filled in from reference TRBV18 and TRBJ1-2): NAGVMQNPRHLVRRRGQEARLRCSPMKGHSHVYWYRQLPEEGLKFMVYLQKENIIDESGMPKERFSAEFPKEGPSILRIQQVVRGDSAAYFCASSRDSYGYTFGSGTRLTVV.

V gene TRBV12-3 or TRBV12-4 combines with J gene TRBJ1-4; TRBD1 matches 9 bases. The CDR3 is 13 amino acids. V dropped 3 bases and J dropped 12; count of bases not matched to a gene: 5. The CDR3 is CASSFRTGEQLFF. CDR3 bases: TGTGCCAGCAGTTTTCGGACAGGGGAACAACTGTTTTTT.

The V gene is TRBV5-1, the J gene TRBJ2-1; TRBD1 matches 11 bases. Germline trimming cut 4 bases from V and 7 bases from J; bases unmatched to any gene: 7. CDR1 is SGHRS, CDR2 YFSETQ, per germline. The CDR3 sequence is 15 residues long. The CDR3 spells CASSLRTGGWNEQFF. DNA for the CDR3: TGCGCCAGCAGCCTTAGGACAGGGGGCTGGAATGAGCAGTTCTTC.

The gene calls are TRBV5-1 and TRBJ1-2; 7 nucleotides line up with TRBD1. The length of the CDR3 is 14 residues. Germline V gene lookup returns CDR1 SGHRS and CDR2 YFSETQ. V gave up 4 bases and J gave up 6 bases; unmatched junction bases: 9. The CDR3: CASSLRQGTDGYTF. Here the CDR3 DNA reads TGCGCCAGCAGCCTCCGACAGGGAACGGATGGCTACACCTTC. The full variable domain, its missing parts supplied by reference TRBV5-1 and TRBJ1-2, is KAGVTQTPRYLIKTRGQQVTLSCSPISGHRSVSWYQQTPGQGLQFLFEYFSETQRNKGNFPGRFSGRQFSNSRSEMNVSTLELGDSALYLCASSLRQGTDGYTFGSGTRLTVV.

This sequence joins TRBV14 and TRBJ1-4, with a weak D call TRBD1 (5 bases). The CDR3 covers 13 residues. CDR1 and CDR2 from the germline V gene are SGHDN and FVKESK. V was clipped by 4 bases and J by 6 bases, with 9 bases between them. The CDR3 coding sequence is TGTGCCAGCAGCCGCCTGACAGATGAAAAACTGTTTTTT. This encodes CASSRLTDEKLFF.

The chain has TRBV9 and TRBJ2-5, with 9 positions matching TRBD1. The CDR3 has 14 residues. Germline CDR1 SGDLS, CDR2 YYNGEE. The J segment lost 5 bases and the V segment lost 5 bases, leaving 7 bases of the junction unmatched. CDR3 sequence (DNA): TGTGCCAGCAGTGTTGGGACAGGGTATGAGACCCAGTACTTC. Translation: CASSVGTGYETQYF.

V usage is TRBV10-1 and J usage is TRBJ2-7; TRBD2 matches at 8 bases. The ends lost 0 bases at V and 2 bases at J; junction bases unmatched: 3. This CDR3 region has 15 residues. Looked up from germline, CDR1 is WNHNN and CDR2 is SYGVQD (reference sequence). CDR3: CASSESAGGPYEQYF. As DNA, the CDR3 is TGCGCCAGCAGTGAGTCGGCGGGAGGACCCTACGAGCAGTACTTC.

This chain connects TRBV6-4 to TRBJ1-6, with 9 bases identical to TRBD1. This CDR3 spans 14 amino acids. V shed 6 bases and J 7 bases; nucleotides not matched to a gene: 4. Germline lookup yields CDR1 MRHNA and CDR2 SNTAGT. Written as DNA, the CDR3 is TGTGCCAGCAGCCTGGACAGGGGCAATTCACCCCTCCACTTT. The encoded protein is CASSLDRGNSPLHF.

This clone is medium-sized within its sample. The rearrangement uses TRBV19 and TRBJ2-2, with D possibly being TRBD1 (5 bases). Germline values: CDR1 LNHDA, CDR2 SQIVND (reference sequence). This CDR3 comprises 13 residues. V gave up 1 base and J gave up 6 bases, with 6 bases separating them. In DNA form, the CDR3 reads TGTGCCAGTAGTATAGTGACAGCCGGGGAGCTGTTTTTT. Translated: CASSIVTAGELFF.

This chain links TRBV11-2 with TRBJ1-3; maybe TRBD1 (5 bases). This CDR3 region has 15 residues. The germline CDR1 and CDR2 sequences are SGHAT and FQNNGV. Trimming took off 4 bases at V and 1 base at J, with 11 bases between the two ends. DNA for the CDR3: TGTGCCAGCAGCTCTAGACAGAAATCTGGAAACACCATATATTTT. Translating gives CASSSRQKSGNTIYF.

J is TRBJ1-2 and V is TRBV7-9; D gene uncertain. This CDR3 contains 15 residues. Trimming pared 5 bases from V and 4 bases from J, leaving 17 bases between. Germline CDR1 and CDR2: SEHNR and FQNEAQ (reference sequence). CDR3 protein: CASSGSEGVRYGYTF. In DNA, the CDR3 is TGTGCCAGCAGCGGATCGGAGGGAGTTCGCTATGGCTACACCTTC. The full variable domain, its missing parts supplied by reference TRBV7-9 and TRBJ1-2, is DTGVSQNPRHKITKRGQNVTFRCDPISEHNRLYWYRQTLGQGPEFLTYFQNEAQLEKSRLLSDRFSAERPKGSFSTLEIQRTEQGDSAMYLCASSGSEGVRYGYTFGSGTRLTVV.

The chain uses TRBV28 and TRBJ1-1; D gene ambiguous. This CDR3 contains 12 residues. Per the germline V gene, CDR1 is MDHEN and CDR2 is SYDVKM. The V gene lost 4 bases and the J gene lost 8 bases, with 11 bases spanning the gap. The CDR3 reads CASSSGGTEAFF. The CDR3 nucleotides are TGTGCCAGCAGTTCCGGAGGCACCGAAGCTTTCTTT.

This clone was recorded a few times. The CDR3 protein is CASGQGPSYEQYF. CDR3 DNA: TGCGCCAGCGGACAGGGCCCCTCCTACGAGCAGTACTTC. The chain links TRBV5-1 to TRBJ2-7, with 8 bases lining up with TRBD1. Trimming cost V 7 bases and J 0 bases; bases outside gene matches: 3. The CDR3 is made up of 13 amino acids. Per germline, CDR1 SGHRS and CDR2 YFSETQ.

The chain has TRBV10-3 and TRBJ2-7, with TRBD1 matching 9 bases. The CDR3 sequence is 14 residues long. V lost 3 bases and J lost 4; bases outside the gene matches: 4. Per germline, CDR1 ENHRY and CDR2 SYGVKD. In DNA form, the CDR3 reads TGTGCCATCAGTGATCTGACAGGGGGATACGAGCAGTACTTC. Translated: CAISDLTGGYEQYF.

The gene calls are TRBV18 and TRBJ2-3; D remains unclear. This CDR3 is 13 amino acids long. CDR1 is KGHSH, CDR2 LQKENI, per germline. Trimming left V 5 bases short and J 4 bases short, with 10 bases between. For the CDR3, the DNA is TGTGCCAGCTCATACATCGAATCAGATACGCAGTATTTT. It translates to CASSYIESDTQYF. The whole variable domain, remainder taken from reference TRBV18 and TRBJ2-3, is NAGVMQNPRHLVRRRGQEARLRCSPMKGHSHVYWYRQLPEEGLKFMVYLQKENIIDESGMPKERFSAEFPKEGPSILRIQQVVRGDSAAYFCASSYIESDTQYFGPGTRLTVL.

The V call is TRBV7-9, the J call TRBJ2-3; D perhaps matches TRBD2 (5 bases). There are 12 residues in the CDR3. Germline V gene sequence: CDR1 SEHNR, CDR2 FQNEAQ (reference sequence). Trimming shortened V by 5 bases and J by 8 bases, and 11 bases separated the two germline ends. CDR3 nucleotide sequence: TGTGCCAGCAGCCCCTCTAGCAGTACGCAGTATTTT. The encoded protein is CASSPSSSTQYF.

V gene TRBV6-5 combines with J gene TRBJ2-3; TRBD2 matches at 10 bases. After removal of 4 bases from V and 6 bases from J, the junction contained 7 bases not matched to a gene. The V gene's germline CDR1 is MNHEY and CDR2 SVGAGI. The CDR3 loop spans 15 amino acids. The CDR3 bases are TGTGCCAGCAGTTTCAGGACTAGCGGTCCTGATACGCAGTATTTT. This codes for CASSFRTSGPDTQYF.

The rearrangement links TRBV5-4 to TRBJ2-7; 9 bases map to TRBD1. The CDR3 has 15 residues. From germline, CDR1 is SGHNT and CDR2 YYREEE (reference sequence). V trimming: 1 base; J trimming: 7 bases; junction bases outside the gene matches: 9. The CDR3 DNA is TGTGCCAGCAGCTTGAGAACAGGGGGCGCGGGGGAGCAGTACTTC. Amino acids: CASSLRTGGAGEQYF.

Of note for this clone: Other nucleotide sequences in the sample specify the same CDR3. V usage is TRBV6-5 and J usage is TRBJ1-1; a possible D gene is TRBD1 (6 bases). Between the trimmed V and J ends, which lost 2 bases and 7 bases, there was a span of 14 bases. Germline V CDR1 and CDR2: MNHEY, SVGAGI. This CDR3 has 14 residues. The CDR3 DNA is TGTGCCAGCAGTTACCAGACAGGTGTCCGTGAAGCTTTCTTT. This sequence encodes CASSYQTGVREAFF.

DNA of the CDR3: TGCAGTGCTAGTGGAGACAGGTCCTTCTATGGCTACACCTTC. It codes for CSASGDRSFYGYTF. The rearrangement joins TRBV20-1 to TRBJ1-2; possible D gene TRBD1, 6 bases. The germline V and J ends were trimmed by 3 bases and 4 bases, with 15 bases remaining between them. Germline V gene lookup returns CDR1 DFQATT and CDR2 SNEGSKA (reference sequence). This CDR3 contains 14 residues.

The V and J genes are TRBV19 and TRBJ1-5; TRBD1 matches at 7 bases. Germline loops: CDR1 LNHDA, CDR2 SQIVND (reference sequence). The V gene end was trimmed by 6 bases and the J gene end by 7 bases; junction bases not matched to a gene: 6. CDR3 length: 13 amino acids. CDR3 DNA: TGTGCCAGTAGGGATACAGGGGAACAGCCCCAGCATTTT. It is translated as CASRDTGEQPQHF.

This chain connects TRBV5-1 to TRBJ2-2, with TRBD1 matching over 7 bases. Germline loops: CDR1 SGHRS, CDR2 YFSETQ. This CDR3 spans 16 amino acids. After removal of 6 bases from V and 1 base from J, the junction contained 9 bases not matched to a gene. CDR3 amino acids: CASKVSGQMNTGELFF. The DNA of the CDR3 is TGCGCCAGCAAGGTGTCGGGACAGATGAACACCGGGGAGCTGTTTTTT. The variable domain in full, completed from reference TRBV5-1 and TRBJ2-2, reads KAGVTQTPRYLIKTRGQQVTLSCSPISGHRSVSWYQQTPGQGLQFLFEYFSETQRNKGNFPGRFSGRQFSNSRSEMNVSTLELGDSALYLCASKVSGQMNTGELFFGEGSRLTVL.

CDR3 DNA: TGTGCCAGCAGCCGACAGGAGAACACTGAAGCTTTCTTT. It specifies CASSRQENTEAFF. J is TRBJ1-1 and V is TRBV7-2; the D gene is possibly TRBD1 (6 bases). Trimming removed 5 bases from V and 1 base from J, with 8 bases in between. The CDR3 contains 13 residues. Germline V CDR1 and CDR2: SGHTA, FQGNSA. The full variable domain, completed using reference TRBV7-2 and TRBJ1-1, is GAGVSQSPSNKVTEKGKDVELRCDPISGHTALYWYRQSLGQGLEFLIYFQGNSAPDKSGLPSDRFSAERTGGSVSTLTIQRTQQEDSAVYLCASSRQENTEAFFGQGTRLTVV.

This rearrangement joins TRBV15 to TRBJ2-3, with TRBD2 identical over 15 bases. V trimming: 3 bases; J trimming: 5 bases; junction bases outside the gene matches: 9. Germline V gene lookup returns CDR1 LNHNV and CDR2 YYDKDF (reference sequence). There are 18 residues in the CDR3. The CDR3, as DNA: TGTGCCACCAGCAGGCCGGGACTAGCGGGAGGAGGGGGAGATACGCAGTATTTT. Protein sequence: CATSRPGLAGGGGDTQYF.

In this sample, this clone turned up a few times. The chain employs TRBV5-1 and TRBJ2-1; TRBD2 matches 12 bases. The CDR3 is 16 amino acids. With 3 bases clipped from V and 1 base from J, the junction kept 2 bases outside the gene matches. CDR1 and CDR2 (germline): SGHRS, YFSETQ. The CDR3 sequence: CASSSLAGGSYNEQFF. In DNA form, the CDR3 reads TGCGCCAGCAGCTCTCTAGCGGGAGGGTCCTACAATGAGCAGTTCTTC. The entire variable domain, with the rest obtained from reference TRBV5-1 and TRBJ2-1, is as follows: KAGVTQTPRYLIKTRGQQVTLSCSPISGHRSVSWYQQTPGQGLQFLFEYFSETQRNKGNFPGRFSGRQFSNSRSEMNVSTLELGDSALYLCASSSLAGGSYNEQFFGPGTRLTVL.